A selection of T cell receptor beta chains follows, all from one sample in a study of siplizumab effects on memory and regulatory T cells. TCRdb's table, derived via immunoSEQ multiplex PCR, lists solely in-frame clones and lacks some. The sample lists some 96,000 clones; about nine tenths were seen once. Sequencing was performed on CD4+ T cells sorted from blood. Receptors were obtained from a human donor in good health. The CDR3 runs from the conserved cysteine through the conserved F or W. A D gene is named only where the DNA matches it firmly. Where a row states a size, it is once, few, many or the class of an expanded clone; other rows omit it.

TRBJ1-2 TRBV11-3 NA once CASSGLDTNYGYTF TGTGCCAGCAGCGGGCTGGACACCAACTATGGCTACACCTTC
TRBJ2-2 TRBV7-9 NA NA CASSRSFLGEGGGELFF TGTGCCAGCAGCCGCTCCTTTTTGGGGGAAGGTGGCGGGGAGCTGTTTTTT
TRBJ2-7 TRBV11-1 TRBD2 NA CASSPDLGSRRGSYEQYF TGTGCCAGCAGTCCCGACTTAGGGTCGCGGCGGGGGTCCTACGAGCAGTACTTC
TRBJ1-1 TRBV19 TRBD1 NA CASIPGQRSSTEAFF TGTGCCAGTATCCCGGGACAGCGATCGTCCACTGAAGCTTTCTTT
TRBJ2-1 TRBV11-3 TRBD2 NA CASSQGLDYNEQFF TGTGCCAGCAGCCAGGGACTAGATTACAATGAGCAGTTCTTC
TRBJ2-3 TRBV7-2 TRBD2 NA CASSLAGGRTDTQYF TGTGCCAGCAGTCTCGCGGGGGGGCGCACAGATACGCAGTATTTT
TRBJ1-5 TRBV28 NA NA CASSLYSGAQHF TGTGCCAGCAGTTTATATTCCGGAGCCCAGCATTTT
TRBJ2-7 TRBV4-3 NA NA CASSQESSYEQYF TGCGCCAGCAGCCAAGAGTCCAGCTACGAGCAGTACTTC
TRBJ2-3 TRBV7-2 NA NA CASSSRTDTQYF TGTGCCAGCAGCTCCCGCACAGATACGCAGTATTTT
TRBJ2-1 TRBV6-6 NA NA CASSYSPRTGNEQFF TGTGCCAGCAGTTACTCACCCCGGACCGGTAATGAGCAGTTCTTC
TRBJ1-5 TRBV9 NA NA CASSKDYNQPQHF TGTGCCAGCAGTAAGGACTACAATCAGCCCCAGCATTTT
TRBJ2-3 TRBV5-1 NA NA CASSLEGGPLDTQYF TGCGCCAGCAGCTTGGAGGGGGGCCCGCTAGATACGCAGTATTTT
TRBJ2-5 TRBV7-2 TRBD2 NA CASSQGLAYQETQYF TGTGCCAGCAGCCAAGGACTAGCGTATCAAGAGACCCAGTACTTC
TRBJ1-1 TRBV11-2 NA once CASSRPGVGNTEAFF TGTGCCAGCAGCCGACCGGGGGTAGGGAACACTGAAGCTTTCTTT
TRBJ2-1 TRBV15 TRBD2 NA CATSRGPSSGGARNEQFF TGTGCCACCAGCAGAGGACCCTCTAGCGGGGGGGCCAGGAATGAGCAGTTCTTC
TRBJ1-3 TRBV21-1 NA NA CASSPVSSGNTIYF TGTGCCAGCAGTCCGGTTAGCTCTGGAAACACCATATATTTT
TRBJ2-5 TRBV13 NA once CASSLAGIQETQYF TGTGCCAGCAGCTTAGCAGGGATACAAGAGACCCAGTACTTC
TRBJ1-3 TRBV4-3 TRBD1 NA CASSPGGQSSGNTIYF TGCGCCAGCAGCCCCGGGGGACAGAGCTCTGGAAACACCATATATTTT
TRBJ2-7 TRBV19 NA NA CASSIDSSSSEQYF TGTGCCAGTAGTATTGACTCATCCAGCTCCGAGCAGTACTTC
TRBJ2-3 TRBV7-3 TRBD1 NA CASTPSPTGEDTQYF TGTGCCAGCACCCCGTCGCCGACAGGGGAAGATACGCAGTATTTT
TRBJ2-3 TRBV5-1 NA NA CASSPKGGVSDTQYF TGCGCCAGCAGCCCAAAAGGTGGCGTCTCGGATACGCAGTATTTT
TRBJ1-6 TRBV7-3 TRBD1 NA CASSASGTGQNSPLHF TGTGCCAGCAGCGCATCCGGGACAGGGCAAAATTCACCCCTCCACTTT
TRBJ2-7 TRBV18 TRBD2 once CASSPGTSGNYEQYF TGTGCCAGCTCACCCGGGACTAGCGGGAACTACGAGCAGTACTTC
TRBJ1-2 TRBV11-3 NA NA CASSLERELQHGYTF TGTGCCAGCAGCTTAGAGAGGGAGCTACAACATGGCTACACCTTC
TRBJ2-7 TRBV5-1 NA few CASSLEGRLYEQYF TGCGCCAGCAGCTTGGAGGGCAGGCTCTACGAGCAGTACTTC
TRBJ2-1 TRBV30 NA NA CAWSVQAGSSSREQFF TGTGCCTGGAGTGTTCAAGCAGGCTCTAGTTCTCGGGAGCAGTTCTTC
TRBJ2-1 TRBV5-4 NA NA CASSRSYNEQFF TGTGCCAGCAGCCGCTCCTACAATGAGCAGTTCTTC
TRBJ2-2 TRBV2 TRBD2 NA CASRHGLAGTSNTGELFF TGTGCCAGCAGACATGGACTAGCGGGGACCTCTAACACCGGGGAGCTGTTTTTT
TRBJ2-7 TRBV7-3 NA once CASSLTPPGSSQTYEQYF TGTGCCAGCAGCTTAACCCCTCCGGGGAGTAGCCAAACCTACGAGCAGTACTTC
TRBJ2-1 TRBV2 NA NA CASSLFYNEQFF TGTGCCAGCAGTCTCTTCTACAATGAGCAGTTCTTC
TRBJ1-4 TRBV7-9 TRBD1 NA CASSPKDRGVEKLFF TGTGCCAGCAGCCCCAAGGACAGGGGGGTTGAAAAACTGTTTTTT
TRBJ1-1 TRBV28 TRBD1 NA CASSLGTGNTEAFF TGTGCCAGCAGTTTAGGGACAGGGAACACTGAAGCTTTCTTT
TRBJ1-2 TRBV20-1 NA once CSAGLGGYTF TGCAGTGCGGGGCTGGGGGGCTACACCTTC
TRBJ1-3 TRBV27 NA NA CASSYQGLTSGNTIYF TGTGCCAGCAGTTACCAGGGACTGACCTCTGGAAACACCATATATTTT
TRBJ1-1 TRBV19 NA NA CAIPGRGRLMNTEAFF TGTGCCATTCCAGGAAGGGGCCGACTCATGAACACTGAAGCTTTCTTT
TRBJ2-5 TRBV6-6 NA NA CASRRRGETQYF TGTGCCAGCCGGAGAAGGGGAGAGACCCAGTACTTC
TRBJ1-1 TRBV9 TRBD1 NA CASSAGGGEAFF TGTGCCAGCAGTGCAGGGGGAGGTGAAGCTTTCTTT
TRBJ2-1 TRBV4-2 TRBD2 NA CASSPRPEGGGAGNEQFF TGTGCCAGCAGCCCCAGACCCGAAGGCGGGGGGGCAGGAAATGAGCAGTTCTTC
TRBJ2-7 TRBV28 TRBD2 NA CASMGGGSFYEQYF TGTGCCAGCATGGGCGGGGGGTCCTTCTACGAGCAGTACTTC
TRBJ2-5 TRBV11-2 NA NA CASSLDGRVQETQYF TGTGCCAGCAGCTTAGATGGACGGGTACAAGAGACCCAGTACTTC
TRBJ1-6 TRBV6-9 NA NA CASSSLGPLLSPLHF TGTGCCAGCAGTTCTTTAGGGCCTCTTCTTTCACCCCTCCACTTT
TRBJ2-7 TRBV27 NA NA CASTQGPGFGTYEQYF TGTGCCAGCACTCAGGGTCCGGGATTCGGGACTTACGAGCAGTACTTC
TRBJ2-7 TRBV7-3 NA NA CASSLSRSEQYF TGTGCCAGCAGCTTAAGTCGCAGCGAGCAGTACTTC
TRBJ1-5 TRBV9 TRBD1 once CASSVGTGGYQPQHF TGTGCCAGCAGCGTGGGGACAGGGGGCTATCAGCCCCAGCATTTT
TRBJ2-7 TRBV6-6 NA few CASRRAGTGYEQYF TGTGCCAGCAGGCGAGCCGGGACGGGCTACGAGCAGTACTTC
TRBJ1-5 TRBV5-6 NA NA CASSLGPMNSNQPQHF TGTGCCAGCAGCTTGGGACCGATGAATAGCAATCAGCCCCAGCATTTT
TRBJ1-3 TRBV6-5 NA once CASRPLQTGTIYF TGTGCCAGCAGACCCCTCCAGACAGGCACCATATATTTT
TRBJ2-3 TRBV20-1 NA NA CSASTDTQYF TGCAGTGCTTCCACAGATACGCAGTATTTT
TRBJ1-4 TRBV29-1 NA NA CSVGVDRQYNEKLFF TGCAGCGTGGGGGTCGATAGGCAGTACAATGAAAAACTGTTTTTT
TRBJ1-4 TRBV29-1 NA NA CSGQVDEKLFF TGCAGCGGACAGGTTGATGAAAAACTGTTTTTT
TRBJ1-1 TRBV6-5 NA NA CASSKRTLWGEAFF TGTGCCAGCTCCAAGCGGACCCTCTGGGGTGAAGCTTTCTTT
TRBJ2-1 TRBV6-6 TRBD1 once CASSLNRGMGNEQFF TGTGCCAGCAGCCTAAACAGGGGGATGGGGAATGAGCAGTTCTTC